A single sample is the source of the 18 T cell receptor beta chains below, sequenced in a study of blood T cell repertoires in COVID-19. Repertoires were generated with immunoSEQ multiplex PCR, while TCRdb's copy carries only in-frame clones and drops some. The sample has fewer than 30,000 clones; around 93% are singletons. Sequenced sample: peripheral blood. The receptors were sampled from a human donor in a cohort sampled during active COVID-19.

The chain recombines TRBV3-1 (or the pseudogene TRBV3-2) with TRBJ1-2; possible D gene TRBD1, 5 bases. CDR1 LGHDT and CDR2 YNNKEL come from the germline V gene (reference sequence). V dropped 3 bases and J dropped 7 bases, with 12 bases sitting between them. The CDR3 runs to 13 residues. The CDR3 bases are TGTGCCAGCAGCCATAACTGGGACTCTGGCTACACCTTC. It specifies CASSHNWDSGYTF.

This chain links TRBV19 with TRBJ1-2, with D possibly matching TRBD1 (6 bases). CDR3 length equals 16 residues. Germline values: CDR1 LNHDA, CDR2 SQIVND (reference sequence). V lost 6 bases and J 1 base, leaving 18 bases between the germline ends. The CDR3 spells CASSRPRTALNYGYTF. CDR3 nucleotides: TGTGCCAGTAGCCGACCCCGGACAGCGCTTAACTATGGCTACACCTTC.

This clone was detected only once. J is TRBJ2-3 and V is TRBV6-5; possibly TRBD2 for D (5 bases). V dropped 6 bases and J dropped 0 bases, with 10 bases sitting between them. The length of the CDR3 is 14 residues. Germline lookup yields CDR1 MNHEY and CDR2 SVGAGI. The DNA for the CDR3 is TGTGCCAGCAGACAAAGCGGAAGCACAGATACGCAGTATTTT. Its translation: CASRQSGSTDTQYF.

The chain employs TRBV2 and TRBJ2-7; D possibly corresponds to TRBD1 (5 bases). The CDR3 consists of 14 residues. V was shortened by 7 bases and J by 2 bases, with 15 bases between the two germline ends. Germline lookup yields CDR1 SNHLY and CDR2 FYNNEI. The CDR3 region is CASKGVSYPYEQYF. The CDR3 coding sequence is TGTGCCAGCAAAGGGGTCAGTTACCCCTACGAGCAGTACTTC. The whole variable domain, remainder taken from reference TRBV2 and TRBJ2-7, is EPEVTQTPSHQVTQMGQEVILRCVPISNHLYFYWYRQILGQKVEFLVSFYNNEISEKSEIFDDQFSVERPDGSNFTLKIRSTKLEDSAMYFCASKGVSYPYEQYFGPGTRLTVT.

This chain links TRBV10-3 with TRBJ2-5, with 7 nucleotides matching TRBD1. The CDR3 covers 15 residues. V lost 6 bases to trimming and J lost 5 bases; unmatched junction nucleotides: 12. Germline values: CDR1 ENHRY, CDR2 SYGVKD. DNA for the CDR3: TGTGCCATCAGCGAACAAGAAGGGGGCGCGGAGACCCAGTACTTC. This codes for CAISEQEGGAETQYF.

The chain carries TRBV14 and TRBJ2-3; unclear D gene. This CDR3 contains 17 residues. Trimming stripped 0 bases from V and 1 base from J, with 14 bases between. Germline assignment: CDR1 SGHDN and CDR2 FVKESK. The CDR3 spells CASSQDEASLGTDTQYF. In DNA, the CDR3 is TGTGCCAGCAGCCAAGACGAGGCGTCCCTCGGCACAGATACGCAGTATTTT. The variable domain in full, with the rest retrieved from reference TRBV14 and TRBJ2-3, is EAGVTQFPSHSVIEKGQTVTLRCDPISGHDNLYWYRRVMGKEIKFLLHFVKESKQDESGMPNNRFLAERTGGTYSTLKVQPAELEDSGVYFCASSQDEASLGTDTQYFGPGTRLTVL.

In its sample, this clone was seen once. This chain joins TRBV19 and TRBJ1-1; D is unclear. CDR3 length: 13 amino acids. The germline gives CDR1 LNHDA, CDR2 SQIVND (reference sequence). V was pared by 6 bases and J by 0 bases, with 8 bases between. The CDR3, as DNA: TGTGCCAGTAGCGCCTATATGAACACTGAAGCTTTCTTT. It translates to CASSAYMNTEAFF.

The chain employs TRBV2 and TRBJ2-6; D possibly corresponds to TRBD1 (6 bases). Trimming took off 9 bases at V and 2 bases at J, with 11 bases between the two ends. The germline gives CDR1 SNHLY, CDR2 FYNNEI. The CDR3 covers 14 residues. Here the CDR3 reads CARQQGAGANVLTF. CDR3 bases: TGTGCCAGACAACAGGGTGCTGGGGCCAACGTCCTGACTTTC.

The J gene is TRBJ2-2, the V gene TRBV7-2, with D perhaps matching TRBD2 (7 bases). The V end was cut by 2 bases, the J end by 2 bases, with 15 bases between. From germline, CDR1 is SGHTA and CDR2 FQGNSA. This CDR3 is built from 17 residues. Here the CDR3 DNA reads TGTGCCAGCAGCTTAAGGGCGGGGGCCACTAACACCGGGGAGCTGTTTTTT. It encodes CASSLRAGATNTGELFF.

V and J are TRBV24-1 and TRBJ2-2; TRBD2 aligns across 7 bases. There are 18 residues in the CDR3. Germline V gene lookup returns CDR1 KGHDR and CDR2 SFDVKD. The junction had 15 bases not matched to a gene; V was cut back by 8 bases and J by 1 base. DNA of the CDR3: TGTGCCACCACGGGGGGTGGCGGGCGCGGGGAGAACACCGGGGAGCTGTTTTTT. Translating gives CATTGGGGRGENTGELFF.

This clone was seen a single time. The chain is built from TRBV9 and TRBJ1-3, with 11 positions matching TRBD1. The CDR3 totals 15 residues. Germline V gives CDR1 SGDLS, CDR2 YYNGEE. The V gene end was trimmed by 3 bases and the J gene end by 6 bases; junction bases not matched to a gene: 5. CDR3 DNA: TGTGCCAGCAGCGCTGGACAGGGGGCTATAAACACCATATATTTT. Protein sequence: CASSAGQGAINTIYF.

The chain couples TRBV11-2 to TRBJ2-7; 7 nucleotides line up with TRBD2. Trimming removed 3 bases from V and 2 bases from J; junction bases left unmatched: 7. The CDR3 has 15 amino acids. Germline V gene sequence: CDR1 SGHAT, CDR2 FQNNGV. The DNA of the CDR3 is TGTGCCAGCAGCTTGGAGTCTAGCGGTGCCTACGAGCAGTACTTC. This sequence encodes CASSLESSGAYEQYF.

This clone was recorded only once. The chain carries TRBV19 and TRBJ2-5; D is ambiguous. The ends were cut back, 3 bases at V and 2 bases at J, with 7 bases in the middle. CDR1 is LNHDA, CDR2 SQIVND, per germline (reference sequence). The CDR3 consists of 13 residues. The CDR3 region is CASSMGQQETQYF. The CDR3, as DNA: TGTGCCAGTAGTATGGGCCAGCAAGAGACCCAGTACTTC.

V usage is TRBV28 and J usage is TRBJ2-7; TRBD2 matches at 9 bases. This CDR3 region has 14 residues. Germline assignment: CDR1 MDHEN and CDR2 SYDVKM. V trimming: 6 bases; J trimming: 6 bases; junction bases outside the gene matches: 9. The CDR3 DNA reads as TGTGCCAGCAGATCTAGCGGGGCTGTAGCCGAGCAGTACGTC. It translates to CASRSSGAVAEQYV.

This clone appeared a few times. The chain links TRBV29-1 to TRBJ1-2; D unresolved. The V and J ends lost 4 bases and 5 bases respectively, with 11 bases between them. The CDR3 length is 12 residues. Germline-derived CDR1 and CDR2 are SQVTM and ANQGSEA. The CDR3 coding sequence is TGCAGCGTTGGCGGCAGAGATTATGGCTACACCTTC. It translates to CSVGGRDYGYTF.

The chain joins TRBV18 to TRBJ2-3; 10 positions match TRBD1. The CDR3 sequence is 15 residues long. Per the germline V gene, CDR1 is KGHSH and CDR2 is LQKENI. After removal of 6 bases from V and 1 base from J, the junction contained 4 bases not matched to a gene. CDR3 amino acids: CASSAGTGGTDTQYF. CDR3 DNA: TGTGCCAGCTCGGCCGGGACAGGGGGCACAGATACGCAGTATTTT.

This chain connects TRBV28 to TRBJ2-5; 7 positions match TRBD2. CDR3 length equals 14 residues. CDR1 MDHEN and CDR2 SYDVKM come from the germline V gene. Trimming took 5 bases from V and 1 from J; bases not matched to a gene: 4. The CDR3 spells CASSLGGFQETQYF. The DNA of the CDR3 is TGTGCCAGCAGTCTCGGGGGGTTCCAAGAGACCCAGTACTTC.

This chain uses TRBV11-2 with TRBJ2-1; 11 nucleotides match TRBD2. J gave up 1 base and V 8 bases, and 10 bases lay outside the gene matches. The CDR3 sequence is 17 residues long. Germline V gene data show CDR1 as SGHAT and CDR2 as FQNNGV. The CDR3 bases are TGTGCCAGCTCCATTAGCGGGGGGGCCAGGTCCTACAATGAGCAGTTCTTC. Protein: CASSISGGARSYNEQFF. Drawing the rest from reference TRBV11-2 and TRBJ2-1, the complete variable domain is EAGVAQSPRYKIIEKRQSVAFWCNPISGHATLYWYQQILGQGPKLLIQFQNNGVVDDSQLPKDRFSAERLKGVDSTLKIQPAKLEDSAVYLCASSISGGARSYNEQFFGPGTRLTVL.